This is a list of T cell receptor beta chains from one sample in a study of blood T cells in healthy people across ages. TCRdb fed the 5' RACE reads into MiXCR, producing one record per CDR3 protein. The sample yields hundreds of thousands of distinct CDR3 sequences, approximately 53% seen once. Sample: blood. These receptors all stem from a man aged 40-49 years in good health. Each CDR3 is given with its conserved first and last residue. D genes are given only for firm matches. Clone size is stated in some rows and not others, as once, few, many or a class when expanded.

v_gene: TRBV11-3
abundance: .
d_gene: .
j_gene: TRBJ2-3
CDR3aa: CASSSTWADTQYF
CDR3nt: TGTGCCAGCAGCTCTACTTGGGCAGATACGCAGTATTTT

v_gene: TRBV20-1
abundance: few
d_gene: TRBD2
j_gene: TRBJ2-5
CDR3aa: CSARGTSGTQYF
CDR3nt: TGCAGTGCTAGAGGGACTAGCGGGACCCAGTACTTC

v_gene: TRBV7-3
abundance: .
d_gene: .
j_gene: TRBJ1-1
CDR3aa: CASSPSQGRAFF
CDR3nt: TGTGCCAGCAGCCCTTCCCAGGGGAGAGCTTTCTTT

v_gene: TRBV29-1
abundance: .
d_gene: .
j_gene: TRBJ2-6
CDR3aa: CSVDTDSGANVLTF
CDR3nt: TGCAGCGTAGATACAGACTCTGGGGCCAACGTCCTGACTTTC

v_gene: TRBV12-3/TRBV12-4
abundance: .
d_gene: .
j_gene: TRBJ2-7
CDR3aa: CASSPLRDSYEQYF
CDR3nt: TGTGCCAGCAGCCCTCTAAGGGATTCCTACGAGCAGTACTTC

v_gene: TRBV20-1
abundance: few
d_gene: .
j_gene: TRBJ2-7
CDR3aa: CSARQPLAAPTYEQYF
CDR3nt: TGCAGTGCTAGACAACCCCTAGCCGCACCCACCTACGAGCAGTACTTC

v_gene: TRBV7-8
abundance: .
d_gene: .
j_gene: TRBJ2-5
CDR3aa: CASSGPGPQGTQYF
CDR3nt: TGTGCCAGCAGCGGTCCGGGACCCCAAGGGACCCAGTACTTC

v_gene: TRBV6-1
abundance: .
d_gene: .
j_gene: TRBJ2-5
CDR3aa: CASSPWGLAFSAEETQYF
CDR3nt: TGTGCCAGCAGCCCCTGGGGGCTAGCGTTTAGTGCGGAAGAGACCCAGTACTTC

v_gene: TRBV7-8
abundance: .
d_gene: .
j_gene: TRBJ2-3
CDR3aa: CARSIRSLRLSDTQYF
CDR3nt: TGTGCCAGAAGCATCCGAAGTCTACGATTATCAGATACGCAGTATTTT

v_gene: TRBV9
abundance: .
d_gene: .
j_gene: TRBJ1-2
CDR3aa: CASSVEGFRGYTF
CDR3nt: TGTGCCAGCAGCGTAGAAGGGTTTCGCGGCTACACCTTC

v_gene: TRBV27
abundance: .
d_gene: .
j_gene: TRBJ1-1
CDR3aa: CASRRGRGSVTEAFF
CDR3nt: TGTGCCAGCCGCCGGGGGAGGGGGTCGGTCACTGAAGCTTTCTTT

v_gene: TRBV15
abundance: .
d_gene: .
j_gene: TRBJ1-2
CDR3aa: CATSRGRADRPEGYGYTF
CDR3nt: TGTGCCACCAGCCGAGGGCGGGCAGATCGCCCTGAGGGGTATGGCTACACCTTC

v_gene: TRBV6-5
abundance: few
d_gene: TRBD1
j_gene: TRBJ2-5
CDR3aa: CASSYRDRVQDQYF
CDR3nt: TGTGCCAGCAGTTACCGGGACAGGGTCCAGGACCAGTACTTC

v_gene: TRBV2
abundance: .
d_gene: TRBD2
j_gene: TRBJ2-3
CDR3aa: CARSRAGGTDTQYF
CDR3nt: TGTGCCAGGAGCCGGGCGGGAGGGACAGATACGCAGTATTTT

v_gene: TRBV29-1
abundance: .
d_gene: .
j_gene: TRBJ2-7
CDR3aa: CSVDYPRGIRDEQYF
CDR3nt: TGCAGCGTTGATTACCCAAGGGGCATTCGAGACGAGCAGTACTTC

v_gene: TRBV2
abundance: once
d_gene: .
j_gene: TRBJ2-1
CDR3aa: CASSVGAQGPYNEQFF
CDR3nt: TGTGCCAGCAGTGTAGGGGCACAGGGCCCCTACAATGAGCAGTTCTTC

v_gene: TRBV12-3/TRBV12-4
abundance: few
d_gene: .
j_gene: TRBJ2-3
CDR3aa: CASSPTRGTDTQYF
CDR3nt: TGTGCCAGCTCGCCGACTAGAGGCACAGATACGCAGTATTTT

v_gene: TRBV29-1
abundance: .
d_gene: TRBD1
j_gene: TRBJ2-1
CDR3aa: CSGGQGSSYNEQFF
CDR3nt: TGCAGCGGGGGACAGGGAAGCTCCTACAATGAGCAGTTCTTC

v_gene: TRBV10-3
abundance: .
d_gene: TRBD1
j_gene: TRBJ2-5
CDR3aa: CAISRDSPWEQYF
CDR3nt: TGTGCCATCAGCCGGGACAGCCCTTGGGAGCAGTACTTC

v_gene: TRBV9
abundance: .
d_gene: TRBD2
j_gene: TRBJ2-1
CDR3aa: CASSVGAGTSGWDEQFF
CDR3nt: TGTGCCAGCAGCGTAGGGGCGGGGACTAGCGGGTGGGATGAGCAGTTCTTC

v_gene: TRBV9
abundance: few
d_gene: .
j_gene: TRBJ1-1
CDR3aa: CASSVGSVGTEAFF
CDR3nt: TGTGCCAGCAGCGTAGGGAGCGTAGGGACTGAAGCTTTCTTT

v_gene: TRBV2
abundance: .
d_gene: .
j_gene: TRBJ1-2
CDR3aa: CASSGTDPEGDTF
CDR3nt: TGTGCCAGCAGTGGGACAGACCCTGAGGGCGACACCTTC

v_gene: TRBV4-2
abundance: few
d_gene: .
j_gene: TRBJ1-1
CDR3aa: CASRPTGTAGTEAFF
CDR3nt: TGTGCCAGCAGGCCCACCGGGACGGCGGGGACTGAAGCTTTCTTT

v_gene: TRBV24-1
abundance: .
d_gene: .
j_gene: TRBJ1-2
CDR3aa: CATSDQGPNDYGYTF
CDR3nt: TGTGCCACCAGTGACCAGGGACCGAATGACTATGGCTACACCTTC

v_gene: TRBV4-3
abundance: .
d_gene: .
j_gene: TRBJ2-7
CDR3aa: CASSHNRAYEQYF
CDR3nt: TGCGCCAGCAGCCACAACAGGGCTTACGAGCAGTACTTC

v_gene: TRBV6-2/TRBV6-3
abundance: .
d_gene: TRBD1
j_gene: TRBJ2-7
CDR3aa: CASTQDRGRGSHEQYF
CDR3nt: TGTGCCAGCACGCAGGACAGGGGGCGCGGTTCCCACGAGCAGTACTTC

v_gene: TRBV5-1
abundance: .
d_gene: .
j_gene: TRBJ1-5
CDR3aa: CASSVAGLEQPQHF
CDR3nt: TGCGCCAGCAGCGTGGCAGGGTTAGAACAGCCCCAGCATTTT

v_gene: TRBV4-3
abundance: .
d_gene: TRBD2
j_gene: TRBJ2-3
CDR3aa: CASSHQRDYSGRGYTQYF
CDR3nt: TGCGCCAGCAGCCACCAGAGGGATTATAGCGGGAGAGGATATACGCAGTATTTT

v_gene: TRBV12-3/TRBV12-4
abundance: many
d_gene: TRBD2
j_gene: TRBJ2-7
CDR3aa: CASTLSGGLTNPYEQYF
CDR3nt: TGTGCCAGCACCCTTAGCGGGGGGCTTACCAACCCCTACGAGCAGTACTTC

v_gene: TRBV14
abundance: .
d_gene: .
j_gene: TRBJ1-1
CDR3aa: CASSQVGRNGAFF
CDR3nt: TGTGCCAGCAGCCAAGTAGGGAGGAATGGAGCTTTCTTT

v_gene: TRBV12-3/TRBV12-4
abundance: .
d_gene: TRBD1
j_gene: TRBJ2-1
CDR3aa: CASSLVRQGVDEQFF
CDR3nt: TGTGCCAGCAGTTTAGTCCGACAGGGGGTAGATGAGCAGTTCTTC

v_gene: TRBV12-3/TRBV12-4
abundance: .
d_gene: .
j_gene: TRBJ2-6
CDR3aa: CASSFPGAGANVLTF
CDR3nt: TGTGCCAGCAGTTTTCCAGGGGCCGGGGCCAACGTCCTGACTTTC

v_gene: TRBV12-5
abundance: .
d_gene: TRBD1
j_gene: TRBJ2-1
CDR3aa: CASGLVQRGGVGQGGNEQFF
CDR3nt: TGTGCTAGTGGTTTGGTACAGAGGGGGGGCGTGGGACAGGGGGGGAATGAGCAGTTCTTC

v_gene: TRBV11-2
abundance: few
d_gene: .
j_gene: TRBJ2-5
CDR3aa: CASSGGRIGTQYF
CDR3nt: TGTGCCAGCAGCGGGGGACGAATAGGAACCCAGTACTTC

v_gene: TRBV29-1
abundance: .
d_gene: TRBD1
j_gene: TRBJ2-7
CDR3aa: CSVEVGQELPYEQYF
CDR3nt: TGCAGCGTTGAAGTCGGACAGGAGCTACCCTACGAGCAGTACTTC

v_gene: TRBV5-1
abundance: .
d_gene: .
j_gene: TRBJ2-5
CDR3aa: CASSLWSVKETQYF
CDR3nt: TGCGCCAGCAGCTTGTGGTCGGTAAAAGAGACCCAGTACTTC

v_gene: TRBV12-3/TRBV12-4
abundance: few
d_gene: .
j_gene: TRBJ2-7
CDR3aa: CASCRAYEQYF
CDR3nt: TGTGCCAGCTGCAGGGCCTACGAGCAGTACTTC

v_gene: TRBV12-3/TRBV12-4
abundance: once
d_gene: .
j_gene: TRBJ2-7
CDR3aa: CASSLEWRARDEQYF
CDR3nt: TGTGCCAGCAGTTTAGAGTGGAGGGCCCGCGACGAGCAGTACTTC

v_gene: TRBV12-3/TRBV12-4
abundance: few
d_gene: TRBD1
j_gene: TRBJ2-7
CDR3aa: CASSFETGVLSEQYF
CDR3nt: TGTGCCAGCAGTTTTGAGACAGGGGTATTAAGCGAGCAGTACTTC

v_gene: TRBV7-9
abundance: .
d_gene: .
j_gene: TRBJ1-2
CDR3aa: CASSLIPQYYGYTF
CDR3nt: TGTGCCAGCAGCTTAATCCCGCAGTACTATGGCTACACCTTC

v_gene: TRBV29-1
abundance: .
d_gene: .
j_gene: TRBJ2-2
CDR3aa: CSVVPTGGELFF
CDR3nt: TGCAGCGTTGTTCCGACCGGAGGGGAGCTGTTTTTT

v_gene: TRBV20-1
abundance: .
d_gene: .
j_gene: TRBJ1-1
CDR3aa: CSASPSAVNTEAFF
CDR3nt: TGCAGTGCTAGCCCTTCGGCCGTGAACACTGAAGCTTTCTTT

v_gene: TRBV3-1
abundance: .
d_gene: .
j_gene: TRBJ2-4
CDR3aa: CASSPGLLSYKQYF
CDR3nt: TGTGCCAGCAGCCCTGGACTCCTCTCCTACAAGCAGTACTTC

v_gene: TRBV6-6
abundance: .
d_gene: .
j_gene: TRBJ1-4
CDR3aa: CASSYSGSTNEKLFF
CDR3nt: TGTGCCAGCAGTTACTCAGGTTCGACTAATGAAAAACTGTTTTTT

v_gene: TRBV20-1
abundance: .
d_gene: TRBD1
j_gene: TRBJ1-1
CDR3aa: CSARDRGRAVNTEAFF
CDR3nt: TGCAGTGCTAGAGACAGGGGGCGTGCGGTGAACACTGAAGCTTTCTTT

v_gene: TRBV7-9
abundance: .
d_gene: TRBD1
j_gene: TRBJ1-2
CDR3aa: CASSDAGTGEVYGYTF
CDR3nt: TGTGCCAGCAGCGACGCCGGGACAGGGGAGGTTTATGGCTACACCTTC

v_gene: TRBV20-1
abundance: .
d_gene: TRBD2
j_gene: TRBJ2-1
CDR3aa: CSAQPWASGYNEQFF
CDR3nt: TGCAGTGCGCAACCTTGGGCTAGCGGTTACAATGAGCAGTTCTTC

v_gene: TRBV20-1
abundance: .
d_gene: TRBD1
j_gene: TRBJ1-1
CDR3aa: CSADRGMNTEAFF
CDR3nt: TGCAGTGCTGACAGGGGGATGAACACTGAAGCTTTCTTT

v_gene: TRBV7-2
abundance: .
d_gene: .
j_gene: TRBJ1-5
CDR3aa: CASSLLRGLNQPQHF
CDR3nt: TGTGCCAGCAGCTTACTTCGCGGACTCAATCAGCCCCAGCATTTT

v_gene: TRBV29-1
abundance: once
d_gene: .
j_gene: TRBJ2-1
CDR3aa: CSATRGASYNEQFF
CDR3nt: TGCAGCGCAACTAGGGGGGCCTCCTACAATGAGCAGTTCTTC

v_gene: TRBV5-1
abundance: .
d_gene: TRBD2
j_gene: TRBJ2-7
CDR3aa: CASSSASGNYEQYF
CDR3nt: TGCGCCAGCAGCTCGGCTAGCGGGAACTACGAGCAGTACTTC

v_gene: TRBV29-1
abundance: .
d_gene: TRBD2
j_gene: TRBJ2-1
CDR3aa: CSVEDWAGGDEQFF
CDR3nt: TGCAGCGTTGAAGATTGGGCGGGAGGCGATGAGCAGTTCTTC

v_gene: TRBV25-1
abundance: few
d_gene: .
j_gene: TRBJ1-2
CDR3aa: CASSGIGSSYGYTF
CDR3nt: TGTGCCAGCAGTGGTATTGGGTCCAGCTATGGCTACACCTTC

v_gene: TRBV24-1
abundance: few
d_gene: .
j_gene: TRBJ2-1
CDR3aa: CATSDYSELYYNEQFF
CDR3nt: TGTGCCACCAGTGATTACAGCGAACTTTACTACAATGAGCAGTTCTTC

v_gene: TRBV12-3/TRBV12-4
abundance: few
d_gene: .
j_gene: TRBJ1-1
CDR3aa: CASSLTSWTEAFF
CDR3nt: TGTGCCAGCAGTTTAACGAGTTGGACTGAAGCTTTCTTT